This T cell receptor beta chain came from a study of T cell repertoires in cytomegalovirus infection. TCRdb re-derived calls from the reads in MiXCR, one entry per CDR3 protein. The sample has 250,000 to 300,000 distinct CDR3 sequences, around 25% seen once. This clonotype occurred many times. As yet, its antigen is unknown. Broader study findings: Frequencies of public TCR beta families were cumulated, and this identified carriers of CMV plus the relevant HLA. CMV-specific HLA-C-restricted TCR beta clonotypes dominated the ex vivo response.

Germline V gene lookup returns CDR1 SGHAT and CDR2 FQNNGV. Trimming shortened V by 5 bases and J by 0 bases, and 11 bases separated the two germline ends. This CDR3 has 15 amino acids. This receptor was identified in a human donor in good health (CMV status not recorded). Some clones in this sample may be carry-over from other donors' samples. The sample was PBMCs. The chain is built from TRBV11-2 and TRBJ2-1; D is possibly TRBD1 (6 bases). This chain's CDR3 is CASSHGTLSYNEQFF. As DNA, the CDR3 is TGTGCCAGCAGCCACGGGACACTCTCCTACAATGAGCAGTTCTTC.